A selection of T cell receptor beta chains follows, all from one sample in a study of blood T cell repertoires in COVID-19. The assay was immunoSEQ multiplex PCR, and TCRdb's table has in-frame clones only and misses some. The sample lists 150,000 to 180,000 clones, about 83% occurring once. The sample taken for sequencing was peripheral blood. The receptors stem from an older woman with COVID-19, enrolled during active disease. CDR3s leave out the opening cysteine and the closing phenylalanine or tryptophan. Fields, in order: CDR3 protein, V gene.

CDR3 protein: ASSQWSSGPIHNEQF
V gene: TRBV4-1

CDR3 protein: ASSVVGEGYNSPLH
V gene: TRBV9

CDR3 protein: ASSVPERTGSNYEQY
V gene: TRBV18

CDR3 protein: ASSLGTGAGTQY
V gene: TRBV5-1

CDR3 protein: ASNIQGKKNTEAF
V gene: TRBV6-5

CDR3 protein: SVDLPGQGLQNTEAF
V gene: TRBV29-1

CDR3 protein: SASPGGPFYNEQF
V gene: TRBV20-1

CDR3 protein: ASGPTTVVQPQH
V gene: TRBV2

CDR3 protein: AGRQGGQPQH
V gene: TRBV6-5

CDR3 protein: ASRQGGSYNEQF
V gene: TRBV19

CDR3 protein: ASSVYRDRGRSYNSPLH
V gene: TRBV5-5

CDR3 protein: ASSIGARGFYGYT
V gene: TRBV19

CDR3 protein: ASSGPFGGAEAF
V gene: TRBV2

CDR3 protein: ASKEGAGTNTGELF
V gene: TRBV5-1

CDR3 protein: ASSPIAGGVDEQF
V gene: TRBV7-3

CDR3 protein: ASRTGNSRNTEAF
V gene: TRBV6-5

CDR3 protein: ASSETGAYGYT
V gene: TRBV2

CDR3 protein: ASSLSWRTEAF
V gene: TRBV5-1

CDR3 protein: ASTGPVDGYT
V gene: TRBV6-5

CDR3 protein: ASSVAVVDTQY
V gene: TRBV9

CDR3 protein: ATSDSTSGRLSEQF
V gene: TRBV24-1

CDR3 protein: ASNGRDRVYQPQH
V gene: TRBV6-5

CDR3 protein: ASSPTGGGNTEAF
V gene: TRBV19

CDR3 protein: ASSSSGSSNQPQH
V gene: TRBV6-9

CDR3 protein: ASSLLGQANQPQH
V gene: TRBV5-1

CDR3 protein: ASADSAGNTIY
V gene: TRBV5-1

CDR3 protein: ASSKGAGGPSSYNEQF
V gene: TRBV9

CDR3 protein: ASSFGQGNQPQH
V gene: TRBV27

CDR3 protein: ASSFTGSGANVLT
V gene: TRBV7-9